Below, 24 T cell receptor beta chains from the same sample are listed, as sequenced in a study of cytomegalovirus exposure and HLA in healthy donors. Some clones are missing from TCRdb's copy, which holds only in-frame ones; the method was immunoSEQ multiplex PCR. The sample lists around 300,000 clones, about 85% occurring once. Sequencing input: PBMCs. Receptors were obtained from a woman between 25 and 40 years old in good health and CMV-seropositive.

This clone was recorded a few times. V gene TRBV2 combines with J gene TRBJ2-7; the D is unclear. CDR3 length: 12 amino acids. V lost 6 bases and J 1 base, leaving 7 bases between the germline ends. Germline values: CDR1 SNHLY, CDR2 FYNNEI. CDR3 residues: CASSLSSYEQYF. CDR3 sequence (DNA): TGTGCCAGCAGCCTATCTTCCTACGAGCAGTACTTC.

The chain joins TRBV27 to TRBJ1-6; D is possibly TRBD1 (5 bases). Germline assignment: CDR1 MNHEY and CDR2 SMNVEV (reference sequence). This CDR3 spans 16 amino acids. V lost 6 bases and J lost 9, with 21 bases in between. Here the CDR3 reads CASSRLTTAGVSPLHF. In DNA, the CDR3 is TGTGCCAGCAGCCGACTGACAACAGCGGGGGTTTCACCCCTCCACTTT.

The J gene is TRBJ2-3, the V gene TRBV7-9; 7 bases agree with TRBD2. The CDR3 totals 14 residues. V gave up 0 bases and J gave up 4 bases; unmatched junction bases: 1. Germline CDR1 and CDR2: SEHNR and FQNEAQ (reference sequence). In DNA form, the CDR3 reads TGTGCCAGCAGCTTAGCGGGGAGGGCAGATACGCAGTATTTT. This codes for CASSLAGRADTQYF.

The chain couples TRBV30 to TRBJ2-1; D is ambiguous. CDR1 and CDR2 from the germline V gene are GTSNPN and SVGIG (reference sequence). Trimming stripped 3 bases from V and 7 bases from J, with 10 bases between. The CDR3 sequence is 12 residues long. The DNA of the CDR3 is TGTGCCTGGAGCGAACATGGGAATGAGCAGTTCTTC. It yields the protein CAWSEHGNEQFF. The full variable domain, in which reference TRBV30 and TRBJ2-1 provide the parts outside the CDR3, is SQTIHQWPATLVQPVGSPLSLECTVEGTSNPNLYWYRQAAGRGLQLLFYSVGIGQISSEVPQNLSASRPQDRQFILSSKKLLLSDSGFYLCAWSEHGNEQFFGPGTRLTVL.

V gene TRBV4-1 combines with J gene TRBJ2-7; 7 positions match TRBD1. CDR3 length equals 14 residues. V dropped 1 base and J dropped 3; count of bases not matched to a gene: 3. Per germline, CDR1 MGHRA and CDR2 YSYEKL. CDR3 sequence (DNA): TGCGCCAGCAGCCAAGGTGGGACAGTCTACGAGCAGTACTTC. Amino acid sequence: CASSQGGTVYEQYF.

The chain has TRBV7-9 and TRBJ2-7, with 8 positions matching TRBD2. The germline V gene encodes CDR1 SEHNR and CDR2 FQNEAQ (reference sequence). With V trimmed by 6 bases and J by 5 bases, 9 bases remained unmatched. CDR3 length: 14 amino acids. CDR3 DNA sequence: TGTGCCAGCAGGAACTCCGGGACTAGGGACGAGCAGTACTTC. Its translation: CASRNSGTRDEQYF. Supplemented by reference TRBV7-9 and TRBJ2-7, the full variable domain reads DTGVSQNPRHKITKRGQNVTFRCDPISEHNRLYWYRQTLGQGPEFLTYFQNEAQLEKSRLLSDRFSAERPKGSFSTLEIQRTEQGDSAMYLCASRNSGTRDEQYFGPGTRLTVT.

The rearrangement uses TRBV7-9 and TRBJ2-7; possible D gene TRBD1, 6 bases. V lost 0 bases and J lost 0, with 6 bases in between. The CDR3 is 14 amino acids. Germline V CDR1 and CDR2: SEHNR, FQNEAQ (reference sequence). The CDR3 sequence is CASSLARGSYEQYF. The DNA of the CDR3 is TGTGCCAGCAGCTTAGCCAGGGGCTCCTACGAGCAGTACTTC.

This sequence joins TRBV15 and TRBJ1-2; the D gene is possibly TRBD1 (6 bases). Germline V CDR1 and CDR2: LNHNV, YYDKDF (reference sequence). Trimming pared 4 bases from V and 3 bases from J, leaving 15 bases between. The CDR3 loop spans 15 amino acids. The CDR3 bases are TGTGCCACCAGCAACATCGACAGGACTTACTATGGCTACACCTTC. This translates into CATSNIDRTYYGYTF.

The CDR3: CASSRGGSSYNEQFF. CDR3 DNA sequence: TGTGCCAGCAGCCGCGGGGGGAGCTCCTACAATGAGCAGTTCTTC. This rearrangement joins TRBV7-2 to TRBJ2-1; 8 bases align to TRBD2. CDR3 size: 15 residues. Germline V lookup: CDR1 SGHTA, CDR2 FQGNSA. The V segment lost 5 bases and the J segment 0 bases; nucleotides outside the gene matches: 3.

This chain links TRBV5-6 with TRBJ2-7; possible D gene TRBD1, 5 bases. Per the germline V gene, CDR1 is SGHDT and CDR2 is YYEEEE. The CDR3 loop spans 14 amino acids. Trimming cost V 0 bases and J 2 bases, with 9 bases left between them. The CDR3 DNA reads as TGTGCCAGCAGCTTGGGACAGATTCCCTACGAGCAGTACTTC. It is translated as CASSLGQIPYEQYF. Complete variable domain (other parts from reference TRBV5-6 and TRBJ2-7): DAGVTQSPTHLIKTRGQQVTLRCSPKSGHDTVSWYQQALGQGPQFIFQYYEEEERQRGNFPDRFSGHQFPNYSSELNVNALLLGDSALYLCASSLGQIPYEQYFGPGTRLTVT.

The J gene is TRBJ2-3, the V gene TRBV27, with 7 bases that match TRBD2. The CDR3 loop spans 14 amino acids. Germline V CDR1 and CDR2: MNHEY, SMNVEV (reference sequence). V gave up 5 bases and J gave up 7 bases; unmatched junction bases: 9. The CDR3 nucleotides are TGTGCCAGCAGTCCCGGGACTATAGCCAATACGCAGTATTTT. Encoded protein: CASSPGTIANTQYF.

V usage is TRBV5-1 and J usage is TRBJ2-1; TRBD2 aligns across 9 bases. V lost 4 bases and J lost 4; bases outside the gene matches: 15. The length of the CDR3 is 18 residues. The V gene's germline CDR1 is SGHRS and CDR2 YFSETQ. The CDR3 DNA is TGCGCCAGCAGCAGGGGGGCTTCGGTGACTAGCGGTTACAATGAGCAGTTCTTC. Protein product: CASSRGASVTSGYNEQFF.

This chain links TRBV13 with TRBJ1-1, with D uncertain. The V end lost 3 bases, the J end lost 0 bases, and 2 bases lay between the germline ends. Germline V gene sequence: CDR1 PRHDT, CDR2 FYEKMQ (reference sequence). The CDR3 has 12 residues. CDR3 in DNA: TGTGCCAGCAGCTTTATGAACACTGAAGCTTTCTTT. Its translation is CASSFMNTEAFF.

The rearrangement joins TRBV5-6 to TRBJ2-3, with unresolved D. The germline CDR1 and CDR2 sequences are SGHDT and YYEEEE. This CDR3 comprises 15 residues. The V end lost 0 bases, the J end lost 2 bases, and 10 bases lay between the germline ends. CDR3 loop: CASSLVGPDTDTQYF. As DNA, the CDR3 is TGTGCCAGCAGCTTGGTCGGGCCAGACACAGATACGCAGTATTTT.

V is TRBV30 and J is TRBJ2-3; possible D gene TRBD2, 6 bases. V lost 4 bases and J lost 0, with 11 bases in between. The CDR3 contains 14 residues. Germline loops: CDR1 GTSNPN, CDR2 SVGIG (reference sequence). The CDR3 region is CAWNLGGSTDTQYF. CDR3 DNA: TGTGCCTGGAATTTAGGAGGGAGCACAGATACGCAGTATTTT. Combining the CDR3 with reference TRBV30 and TRBJ2-3 gives the whole variable domain SQTIHQWPATLVQPVGSPLSLECTVEGTSNPNLYWYRQAAGRGLQLLFYSVGIGQISSEVPQNLSASRPQDRQFILSSKKLLLSDSGFYLCAWNLGGSTDTQYFGPGTRLTVL.

The chain recombines TRBV28 with TRBJ1-2; no reliable D call. This CDR3 spans 14 amino acids. V dropped 2 bases and J dropped 0 bases, with 7 bases sitting between them. From germline, CDR1 is MDHEN and CDR2 SYDVKM. In DNA form, the CDR3 reads TGTGCCAGCAGTTTAATGACAACTAACTATGGCTACACCTTC. Protein product: CASSLMTTNYGYTF.

The table lists this clone with a few counts. Here the CDR3 DNA reads TGTGCCAGCAGTTTGGAGAGAATTAGCGGGAGTCACATTCAGTACTTC. Residues: CASSLERISGSHIQYF. This chain joins TRBV28 and TRBJ2-4; 9 bases line up with TRBD2. This CDR3 comprises 16 residues. The V gene's germline CDR1 is MDHEN and CDR2 SYDVKM. V shed 3 bases and J 8 bases; nucleotides not matched to a gene: 11.

The chain combines TRBV29-1 with TRBJ1-1; TRBD1 matches 12 bases. This CDR3 is 14 amino acids long. Germline CDR1 is SQVTM and CDR2 is ANQGSEA. With V trimmed by 6 bases and J by 4 bases, 6 bases remained unmatched. In DNA form, the CDR3 reads TGCAGCGTCGGGGACAGGGGGCGAGTCACTGAAGCTTTCTTT. Amino acids: CSVGDRGRVTEAFF.

V is TRBV27 and J is TRBJ2-7, with 9 bases aligning to TRBD1. This CDR3 contains 18 residues. Unmatched junction bases numbered 13, after V lost 2 bases and J lost 2 bases. The germline gives CDR1 MNHEY, CDR2 SMNVEV (reference sequence). The CDR3 coding sequence is TGTGCCAGCAGTTTACACAGGGGGCTGTCCCGACAGGCCTACGAGCAGTACTTC. Its translation is CASSLHRGLSRQAYEQYF.

This clone was found once. The J gene is TRBJ1-5, the V gene TRBV2; D is possibly TRBD1 (6 bases). Deletions cut 1 base from V and 1 base from J, with 8 bases between. Germline V gene lookup returns CDR1 SNHLY and CDR2 FYNNEI. The CDR3 covers 15 residues. The CDR3 loop reads CASSEDRVSNQPQHF. In nucleotides, the CDR3 is TGTGCCAGCAGTGAAGACAGGGTAAGCAATCAGCCCCAGCATTTT.

The chain has TRBV6-5 and TRBJ2-7; weak D call: TRBD2 (6 bases). V lost 5 bases and J 4 bases, leaving 12 bases between the germline ends. The V gene's germline CDR1 is MNHEY and CDR2 SVGAGI. The CDR3 covers 13 residues. The CDR3, as DNA: TGTGCCAGCAGTACGGTAGCGGAGTACGAGCAGTACTTC. Translated, it gives CASSTVAEYEQYF.

The chain uses TRBV27 and TRBJ1-4; possibly TRBD1 for D (6 bases). Trimming took 6 bases from V and 4 from J, leaving 12 bases between them. The CDR3 has 14 residues. Germline V gene lookup returns CDR1 MNHEY and CDR2 SMNVEV (reference sequence). The CDR3 reads CASSSGGRNEKLFF. As DNA, the CDR3 is TGTGCCAGCAGCTCTGGGGGGCGTAATGAAAAACTGTTTTTT.

The J gene is TRBJ2-7, the V gene TRBV4-2; D may be TRBD1 (6 bases). With 4 bases removed from V and 4 bases from J, the gap between germline ends came to 14 bases. The CDR3 sequence is 14 residues long. Germline lookup yields CDR1 LGHNA and CDR2 YNFKEQ. In DNA, the CDR3 is TGTGCCAGCAGCCCCGGACAGTCCTCATACGAGCAGTACTTC. It yields the protein CASSPGQSSYEQYF.

This clone is a singleton in its sample. The rearrangement uses TRBV19 and TRBJ1-2; TRBD1 agrees at 7 bases. Trimming cost V 9 bases and J 4 bases; bases outside gene matches: 17. The germline V gene has CDR1 LNHDA and CDR2 SQIVND (reference sequence). This CDR3 contains 16 residues. The CDR3 is CASRGPGQASLYGYTF. The CDR3 DNA is TGTGCCAGCCGAGGACCAGGACAGGCGAGCCTCTATGGCTACACCTTC.